The clone carrying this TCR beta chain was seen a single time. Data came from immunoSEQ multiplex PCR; TCRdb stores just in-frame clones and leaves some out. There are some 76,000 clones in the sample; over 95% occur only once, and around 0.22% lies in the top ten. This sample stems from a study of technical replicates of blood from four donors. Trimming took off 1 base at V and 4 bases at J, with 10 bases between the two ends. The germline CDR1 and CDR2 sequences are MDHEN and SYDVKM. The CDR3 totals 14 residues. The rearrangement links TRBV28 to TRBJ1-2; a possible D gene is TRBD1 (5 bases). Sample: T cells isolated from PBMCs. The receptor was isolated from a human donor in good health. Here the CDR3 reads CASSLLTRAYGYTF. CDR3 nucleotide sequence: TGTGCCAGCAGTTTATTAACCAGGGCCTATGGCTACACCTTC.